These T cell receptor beta chains were read from a single sample in a study of vaccination effects on CD4 cells after COVID-19. These receptors are not linked to any known antigen. Clones were read by immunoSEQ multiplex PCR, and TCRdb kept only the in-frame ones, dropping some. Of around 60,000 clones detected, approximately 76% appear once; the ten largest clones hold about 3%. Here the sequenced sample was CD4+ T cells from PBMCs cultured with HCoV-NL63 spike peptides, taken before COVID-19 vaccination. All receptors come from a human donor who received a COVID-19 vaccine. Each CDR3 is given with its conserved first and last residue. A D gene is named only where the DNA matches it firmly. Rows may omit the clone size; those that give it use once, few, many or a size class.

j_call clone_size v_call d_call cdr3_length cdr3_nt cdr3_aa
TRBJ2-1 NA TRBV5-1 NA 16 TGCGCCAGCAGCTTGGATCGGCGATCCTCCTACAATGAGCAGTTCTTC CASSLDRRSSYNEQFF
TRBJ1-1 NA TRBV19 TRBD1 15 TGTGCCAGTAGTCTGTCAGGGGGCGCGTTCACTGAAGCTTTCTTT CASSLSGGAFTEAFF
TRBJ1-2 NA TRBV5-1 TRBD1 14 TGCGCCAGCAGCTTGGTTGGACAGGGTCGTGGCTACACCTTC CASSLVGQGRGYTF
TRBJ2-2 once TRBV28 NA 14 TGTGCCAGCAGGACCTACATGAACACCGGGGAGCTGTTTTTT CASRTYMNTGELFF
TRBJ1-5 NA TRBV7-2 NA 15 TGTGCCAGCAGCTTAGCGGGGATGGTACTACAGCCCCAGCATTTT CASSLAGMVLQPQHF
TRBJ2-1 NA TRBV2 NA 14 TGTGCCAGCAGCAGACCTGGACCGGACAATGAGCAGTTCTTC CASSRPGPDNEQFF
TRBJ2-5 once TRBV27 TRBD1 16 TGTGCCAGCAGTTTAGAGGGGACAGGGGCTAGAGAGACCCAGTACTTC CASSLEGTGARETQYF
TRBJ1-5 NA TRBV5-5 NA 14 TGTGCCAGCAGCTCGGGACCAAGCAATCAGCCCCAGCATTTT CASSSGPSNQPQHF
TRBJ1-1 NA TRBV18 NA 15 TGTGCCAGCTCACCTTTGGGGGGGGAGGACACTGAAGCTTTCTTT CASSPLGGEDTEAFF
TRBJ1-1 NA TRBV6-5 NA 11 TGTGCCAGCAGTTCCTTGGGTGCAGCTTTCTTT CASSSLGAAFF
TRBJ2-1 NA TRBV29-1 NA 11 TGCAGCGTGGTGGATACGGGAGAGCAGTTCTTC CSVVDTGEQFF
TRBJ1-5 NA TRBV7-2 TRBD1 16 TGTGCCAGCAGCCCCCGACAGGGGGCAAGATTGCAGCCCCAGCATTTT CASSPRQGARLQPQHF
TRBJ2-4 NA TRBV7-2 TRBD2 18 TGTGCCAGCAGCGGAGGTGGGTCGGGGGGGCCCGTCAAAAACATTCAGTACTTC CASSGGGSGGPVKNIQYF
TRBJ1-1 NA TRBV7-3 TRBD1 16 TGTGCCAGCAGCTTAGCACCGGGACAGATGAACACTGAAGCTTTCTTT CASSLAPGQMNTEAFF
TRBJ2-1 NA TRBV18 TRBD2 15 TGTGCCAGCTCACCACGCGGGGGATACTACAATGAGCAGTTCTTC CASSPRGGYYNEQFF
TRBJ2-5 NA TRBV28 NA 12 TGTGCCAGCCGCCGGACCCAAGAGACCCAGTACTTC CASRRTQETQYF
TRBJ1-1 NA TRBV6-5 NA 14 TGTGCCAGCAGCAATTGGGACACGAACACTGAAGCTTTCTTT CASSNWDTNTEAFF
TRBJ1-2 NA TRBV29-1 NA 13 TGCAGCGTTGTTTTACAGGGAAGTTATGGCTACACCTTC CSVVLQGSYGYTF
TRBJ2-5 NA TRBV4-1 TRBD2 17 TGCGCCAGCAGCTTGAGACTAGCGGGGGAAGGTCGGGAGACCCAGTACTTC CASSLRLAGEGRETQYF
TRBJ1-2 few TRBV19 NA 16 TGTGCCAGTAGTATCAGTCCAGGGCCCACTAACTATGGCTACACCTTC CASSISPGPTNYGYTF
TRBJ1-5 NA TRBV6-2/TRBV6-3 TRBD1 17 TGTGCCAGCAGTTATTCTCTGGGACAGGGTAATAATCAGCCCCAGCATTTT CASSYSLGQGNNQPQHF
TRBJ2-1 once TRBV11-3 NA 12 TGTGCCAGCAGCCGAGAGCAGGGTGAGCAGTTCTTC CASSREQGEQFF
TRBJ2-6 NA TRBV9 NA 15 TGTGCCAGCAGCGTAGCCTCGGATGGGGCCAACGTCCTGACTTTC CASSVASDGANVLTF
TRBJ2-1 NA TRBV18 NA 15 TGTGCCAGCTCACTGCTATCGGGGGATTACAATGAGCAGTTCTTC CASSLLSGDYNEQFF
TRBJ1-4 few TRBV2 NA 14 TGTGCCAGCAGGGGACCCGCAACTAATGAAAAACTGTTTTTT CASRGPATNEKLFF
TRBJ2-2 NA TRBV24-1 NA 13 TGTGCCACCAGTGACGAGGGATCCGGGGAGCTGTTTTTT CATSDEGSGELFF
TRBJ1-1 NA TRBV30 NA 14 TGTGCCTGTAAAAGGGGGACGGTGAACACTGAAGCTTTCTTT CACKRGTVNTEAFF
TRBJ2-3 NA TRBV7-9 TRBD1 15 TGTGCCAGCAGCTTTCACCAGGGGGAAACAGATACGCAGTATTTT CASSFHQGETDTQYF